This is a list of T cell receptor beta chains from one sample in a study of blood T cell repertoires in COVID-19. The method was immunoSEQ multiplex PCR; TCRdb's version includes in-frame clones alone and lacks a portion of them. Among 70,000 to 95,000 clones listed, approximately 78% were seen once. Material for sequencing was peripheral blood. The source is a human donor in a cohort sampled during active COVID-19. Both conserved end residues are part of each CDR3. The D gene is left open where the match is weak. Some rows have no size entry. The others give once, few or many, or a class for an expanded clone.

>.|TRBV29-1|TRBJ1-2|.
TGCAGCGTTGAAGACGAGGGCAGGGAGGACTATGGCTACACCTTC
CSVEDEGREDYGYTF
>.|TRBV30|TRBJ1-1|.
TGTGCCACGAAGGAGGTTGGGAAACCGAACACTGAAGCTTTCTTT
CATKEVGKPNTEAFF
>few|TRBV28|TRBJ2-6|.
TGTGCCAGCAGTACTTACAGCAGGGCCAACGTCCTGACTTTC
CASSTYSRANVLTF
>few|TRBV2|TRBJ1-4|.
TGTGCCAGTAGCGGGGGGACAACTAATGAAAAACTGTTTTTT
CASSGGTTNEKLFF
>.|TRBV19|TRBJ1-1|TRBD1
TGTGCCAGTAATCGACAGGGGAGCACTGAAGCTTTCTTT
CASNRQGSTEAFF
>.|TRBV3-1/TRBV3-2|TRBJ2-2|.
TGTGCCAGCAGCCAAGCCGGGAACACCGGGGAGCTGTTTTTT
CASSQAGNTGELFF
>.|TRBV5-5|TRBJ2-1|TRBD2
TGTGCCAGCAGCTTGTATTCGGGGGGCAATGAGCAGTTCTTC
CASSLYSGGNEQFF
>few|TRBV2|TRBJ1-5|.
TGTGCCAGCATTGTAGGGGCAGGACAGCCCCAGCATTTT
CASIVGAGQPQHF
>.|TRBV30|TRBJ2-1|.
TGTGCCTCGGGGGAGGGACAGAGATACACCAATGAGCAGTTCTTC
CASGEGQRYTNEQFF
>.|TRBV12-2|TRBJ1-3|.
TGTGCAAGTCGCTTAGATATGCGAGACTCTGGAAACACCATATATTTT
CASRLDMRDSGNTIYF
>.|TRBV7-3|TRBJ1-2|.
TGTGCCAGCAGCTTAAATCCCAGGGATGGCTACACCTTC
CASSLNPRDGYTF
>.|TRBV7-2|TRBJ1-1|.
TGTGCCAGCAGAAGCGGGGGGGTCATGAACACTGAAGCTTTCTTT
CASRSGGVMNTEAFF
>few|TRBV11-2|TRBJ2-1|TRBD2
TGTGCCAGCAGCTTAAGAGTGGCGGGGGGGAGAAATGAGCAGTTCTTC
CASSLRVAGGRNEQFF
>.|TRBV18|TRBJ1-4|TRBD1
TGTGCCAGCTCAGCAAGACAGGGGCGCAATGAAAAACTGTTTTTT
CASSARQGRNEKLFF
>.|TRBV15|TRBJ1-2|.
TGTGCCACCAGCAGAGCCAGGGATGGTTACACCTTC
CATSRARDGYTF
>.|TRBV11-2|TRBJ2-3|TRBD2
TGTGCCAGCAGCGTTAGCGGGGGGAACACAGATACGCAGTATTTT
CASSVSGGNTDTQYF
>.|TRBV29-1|TRBJ2-3|.
TGCAGCGTTGAACCAGGATCCAGGGTCAATACGCAGTATTTT
CSVEPGSRVNTQYF
>.|TRBV5-8|TRBJ1-6|TRBD1
TGTGCCAGCAGCTGGGCCTTGGGGACAGGGAGTTCACCCCTCCACTTT
CASSWALGTGSSPLHF
>once|TRBV7-9|TRBJ1-3|TRBD1
TGTGCCAGCAGATTGGACAGGGGCTCTGGAAACACCATATATTTT
CASRLDRGSGNTIYF
>.|TRBV27|TRBJ2-7|.
TGTGCCAGCAGTTTATATGCGGACTCCTACGAGCAGTACTTC
CASSLYADSYEQYF
>.|TRBV28|TRBJ2-5|TRBD2
TGTGCCAGCCGTCTAGCGGGGGGGCCTACTGAGACCCAGTACTTC
CASRLAGGPTETQYF
>.|TRBV12-3/TRBV12-4|TRBJ2-1|.
TGTGCCAGCAGCCCGGGGTTGTACAATGAGCAGTTCTTC
CASSPGLYNEQFF
>.|TRBV19|TRBJ2-7|TRBD1
TGTGCCAGTAGTAAAGACAGGGGCTACGAGCAGTACTTC
CASSKDRGYEQYF
>once|TRBV24-1|TRBJ1-1|.
TGTGCCACCAGTGATTTGCCAGGTACAGGGAGTATAGGCACTGAAGCTTTCTTT
CATSDLPGTGSIGTEAFF
>.|TRBV3-1/TRBV3-2|TRBJ2-5|.
TGTGCCAGCAGCCAAGGAAGGCGGACAGCCCCCCCCCAAGAGACCCAGTACTTC
CASSQGRRTAPPQETQYF
>.|TRBV19|TRBJ2-1|.
TGTGCCAGTAGTATAGCTCGGCGGGGAGAGCAGTTCTTC
CASSIARRGEQFF
>.|TRBV3-1/TRBV3-2|TRBJ2-2|.
TGTGCCAGCAGGAAGAGGGAGGGGGTAAGCACCGGGGAGCTGTTTTTT
CASRKREGVSTGELFF
>.|TRBV2|TRBJ1-5|.
TGTGCCTCTGGGGCCCGGGAGGGGACCAACCAGCATTTT
CASGAREGTNQHF
>.|TRBV19|TRBJ1-2|.
TGTGCCAGTAGTATCGTTGGACAGCTATATGGCTACACCTTC
CASSIVGQLYGYTF
>.|TRBV5-5|TRBJ2-3|TRBD2
TGTGCCAGCAGCTTCATTTTTACTAGCGGGGGACGATCAGATACGCAGTATTTT
CASSFIFTSGGRSDTQYF
>.|TRBV6-5|TRBJ1-2|.
TGTGCCAGCAGTCCAGGGGTTAACTATGGCTACACCTTC
CASSPGVNYGYTF
>.|TRBV29-1|TRBJ2-7|TRBD2
TGCAGCGTTGAAGGTGGGACTAGCGGGGGGGATCTCCCCTACGAGCAGTACTTC
CSVEGGTSGGDLPYEQYF
>.|TRBV27|TRBJ1-1|TRBD1
TGTGCCAGCAGTTCCACCGGGACAGGAAATAGAGAAGCTTTCTTT
CASSSTGTGNREAFF
>.|TRBV24-1|TRBJ2-1|.
TGTGCCACCAGTGATTTGTCAGACAATGAGCAGTTCTTC
CATSDLSDNEQFF
>.|TRBV6-6|TRBJ1-5|.
TGTGCCAGCCTATTCCGGCCCCTAAGCGAGCGTCAGCCCCAGCATTTT
CASLFRPLSERQPQHF
>.|TRBV27|TRBJ1-6|TRBD1
TGTGCCAGCAGACAAACAGGGGATAATTCACCCCTCCACTTT
CASRQTGDNSPLHF
>.|TRBV5-1|TRBJ2-7|.
TGCGCCAGCAGCTTACTACCCGATCGACCCCGGACTTACGAGCAGTACTTC
CASSLLPDRPRTYEQYF
>.|TRBV4-1|TRBJ2-1|TRBD2
TGCGCCAGCAGCCAGGGACCGACTAGCGGGTCCTACAATGAGCAGTTCTTC
CASSQGPTSGSYNEQFF
>.|TRBV6-5|TRBJ1-4|.
TGTGCCAGCAGGGAGCCGACCCGTAGTGAAAAACTGTTTTTT
CASREPTRSEKLFF
>.|TRBV30|TRBJ2-2|TRBD1
TGTGCCTGGGGTACAGGGGTTGACACCGGGGAGCTGTTTTTT
CAWGTGVDTGELFF
>.|TRBV19|TRBJ1-5|TRBD1
TGTGCCAGTAGTACTCCTGACAGGGGCAATCAGCCCCAGCATTTT
CASSTPDRGNQPQHF
>.|TRBV25-1|TRBJ2-1|.
TGTGCCAGCAGTGAGGGCTCTTACAATGAGCAGTTCTTC
CASSEGSYNEQFF
>few|TRBV2|TRBJ1-1|.
TGTGCCAGCAGTGAAGCGCGGGGCAGCATGAACACTGAAGCTTTCTTT
CASSEARGSMNTEAFF
>.|TRBV7-9|TRBJ2-1|TRBD2
TGTGCCAGCAGCTTAATTGGCGGGGGGGCTCGGGATGAGCAGTTCTTC
CASSLIGGGARDEQFF
>.|TRBV7-9|TRBJ1-4|TRBD1
TGTGCCAGCAGCTGGGCGGCGGGACAGGTTAATGAAAAACTGTTTTTT
CASSWAAGQVNEKLFF
>.|TRBV6-5|TRBJ1-1|.
TGTGCCAGCAGGACGACAGGGAACACTGAAGCTTTCTTT
CASRTTGNTEAFF
>.|TRBV29-1|TRBJ2-1|.
TGCAGCGTTGCGACTAGGCACAATGAGCAGTTCTTC
CSVATRHNEQFF
>medium-sized|TRBV18|TRBJ2-7|.
TGTGCCAGCTCATCCGGGATCCTTGCCGACGAGCAGTACTTC
CASSSGILADEQYF
>.|TRBV2|TRBJ2-2|TRBD1
TGTGCCAGCAGAAGACAGGGGCTGGAGAACACCGGGGAGCTGTTTTTT
CASRRQGLENTGELFF
>.|TRBV28|TRBJ1-5|.
TGTGCCAGCAGCCTCCGGGGGGGCCAGCCCCAGCATTTT
CASSLRGGQPQHF
>.|TRBV9|TRBJ2-3|TRBD2
TGTGCCAGCAGCCTTATAGCGGGGGCCAGCACAGATACGCAGTATTTT
CASSLIAGASTDTQYF
>.|TRBV11-2|TRBJ2-5|.
TGTGCCAGCAGTCGGGTTTACCAAGAGACCCAGTACTTC
CASSRVYQETQYF
>.|TRBV19|TRBJ2-6|.
TGTGCCAGCCTCGCACGGTACTCTGGGGCCAACGTCCTGACTTTC
CASLARYSGANVLTF